These 22 T cell receptor beta chains were all obtained from the same sample, sequenced in a study of molecular identifiers for immune sequencing clone quantification. In TCRdb, the PCR reads were re-called with MiXCR into one record per CDR3 protein. The data contain tens of thousands of distinct CDR3 sequences, 17% of them singletons. The sample taken for sequencing was naive CD8+ T cells from blood, with Jurkat cell RNA spiked in. Subset described: FACS-sorted CD8+CD4-CCR7+CD45RA+ naive T cells. The receptors originated from a human donor in good health. Some libraries in this study had Jurkat cell RNA spiked in.

Points on this clonotype: A much larger clone differs by one base, so this may be a read error. The chain combines TRBV28 with TRBJ2-4, with D possibly TRBD2 on 5 matching bases. The germline V gene encodes CDR1 MDHEN and CDR2 SYDVKM. The CDR3 sequence is 14 residues long. CDR3 protein: CASSMKGAKNVQYF. CDR3 DNA: TGTGCCAGCAGTATGAAGGGAGCCAAAAACGTTCAGTACTTC.

Comments on this clonotype: A read error may produce the germline difference seen at one junction end. The rearrangement joins TRBV28 to TRBJ1-2; D is unresolved. The germline gives CDR1 MDHEN, CDR2 SYDVKM. This CDR3 has 15 amino acids. The CDR3 DNA is TGTACCAGCAGTTTATTTGGGGAAGGAGACTATGGCTACACCTTC. This sequence encodes CTSSLFGEGDYGYTF.

This clonotype was found many times. J is TRBJ2-1 and V is TRBV30; D is perhaps TRBD1 or TRBD2 (5 bases each). Trimming removed 1 base at V and 7 bases at J, with 5 bases between. The CDR3 loop spans 11 amino acids. The V gene's germline CDR1 is GTSNPN and CDR2 SVGIG (reference sequence). CDR3 in amino acids: CAWSGGNEQFF. For the CDR3, the DNA is TGTGCCTGGAGTGGGGGGAATGAGCAGTTCTTC. Drawing the rest from reference TRBV30 and TRBJ2-1, the complete variable domain is SQTIHQWPATLVQPVGSPLSLECTVEGTSNPNLYWYRQAAGRGLQLLFYSVGIGQISSEVPQNLSASRPQDRQFILSSKKLLLSDSGFYLCAWSGGNEQFFGPGTRLTVL.

In this sample, this clonotype turned up once. A junction end diverges from the germline sequence, so it may reflect a read error. V is TRBV3-1 and J is TRBJ1-1, with TRBD1 matching 10 bases. The CDR3 runs 15 residues. Germline CDR1 LGHDT, CDR2 YNNKEL (reference sequence). In nucleotides, the CDR3 is TGTGCCAGCAGCTTTGGGACAGGGGAATCCACTGAAGCAGTCTTT. Translated: CASSFGTGESTEAVF.

This clonotype was seen repeatedly, ten times or more. V gene TRBV29-1 combines with J gene TRBJ2-2; D not certain. This CDR3 is 11 amino acids long. Germline V lookup: CDR1 SQVTM, CDR2 ANQGSEA. Deletions cut 5 bases from V and 3 bases from J, with 4 bases between. The CDR3 region has the DNA TGCAGCGTTAGGTACACCGGGGAGCTGTTTTTT. It specifies CSVRYTGELFF.

This clonotype was seen at least ten times. The genes are TRBV6-6 and TRBJ2-7, with D hard to call. CDR1 and CDR2 (germline): MNHNY, SVGAGI (reference sequence). Trimming took 5 bases from V and 6 from J, leaving 8 bases between them. The CDR3 is 11 residues long. DNA of the CDR3: TGTGCCAGCAGTCAGACCTCCGAGCAGTACTTC. As protein: CASSQTSEQYF.

This chain links TRBV19 with TRBJ1-2; D gene ambiguous. V was cut by 1 base and J by 7 bases, with 7 bases left in between. Looked up from germline, CDR1 is LNHDA and CDR2 is SQIVND (reference sequence). This CDR3 contains 12 residues. CDR3 nucleotides: TGTGCCAGTAGTATAGGGGCTACTGGCTACACCTTC. This codes for CASSIGATGYTF. Filled out from reference TRBV19 and TRBJ1-2, the complete variable domain reads DGGITQSPKYLFRKEGQNVTLSCEQNLNHDAMYWYRQDPGQGLRLIYYSQIVNDFQKGDIAEGYSVSREKKESFPLTVTSAQKNPTAFYLCASSIGATGYTFGSGTRLTVV.

This clonotype is medium-sized in the sample. This chain joins TRBV7-2 and TRBJ2-3; D tentatively reads TRBD1 or TRBD2 (5 bases each). Looked up from germline, CDR1 is SGHTA and CDR2 is FQGNSA. V lost 4 bases and J lost 2, with 25 bases in between. The CDR3 extends over 19 amino acids. As DNA, the CDR3 is TGTGCCAGCAGCTCGCCAGTAATCGTTCGGGGCTTCCTCACAGATACGCAGTATTTT. This encodes CASSSPVIVRGFLTDTQYF.

This clonotype is medium-sized (0.01 to 0.1%) within its sample. The V gene is TRBV7-2, the J gene TRBJ2-1; no clear D gene. With 1 base removed from V and 5 bases from J, the gap between germline ends came to 12 bases. The CDR3 contains 15 residues. Germline V gene data show CDR1 as SGHTA and CDR2 as FQGNSA. CDR3 bases: TGTGCCAGCAGCTTAGTCTTAAGTCCCAACAATGAGCAGTTCTTC. The encoded protein is CASSLVLSPNNEQFF.

The rearrangement uses TRBV6-5 and TRBJ1-1; D is ambiguous. V was shortened by 0 bases and J by 7 bases, with 12 bases between the two germline ends. The germline CDR1 and CDR2 sequences are MNHEY and SVGAGI. The length of the CDR3 is 14 residues. The CDR3 DNA sequence: TGTGCCAGCAGTTACTCCGGGAGAGACTATGAAGCTTTCTTT. It encodes CASSYSGRDYEAFF.

Only a few counts were recorded for this clonotype. The V call is TRBV20-1, the J call TRBJ2-1; TRBD1 aligns across 7 bases. Germline trimming cut 5 bases from V and 0 bases from J; bases unmatched to any gene: 4. This CDR3 region has 14 residues. The germline CDR1 and CDR2 sequences are DFQATT and SNEGSKA (reference sequence). CDR3 sequence (DNA): TGCAGTGCTCAGACAGGGAGCTCCTACAATGAGCAGTTCTTC. Amino acid sequence: CSAQTGSSYNEQFF.

This chain joins TRBV24-1 and TRBJ2-1; 11 positions agree with TRBD2. J was trimmed by 9 bases and V by 5 bases; bases with no gene match: 11. The CDR3 is 16 residues long. Germline V gene lookup returns CDR1 KGHDR and CDR2 SFDVKD. CDR3 DNA sequence: TGTGCCACCAGTGGTTATAGCGGGAGGGCCTCCGGTGAGCAGTTCTTC. This gives the protein CATSGYSGRASGEQFF.

This clonotype was observed many times. The rearrangement uses TRBV11-3 and TRBJ2-3, with D maybe TRBD2 (5 bases). The germline CDR1 and CDR2 sequences are SGHNT and YENEEA. The length of the CDR3 is 17 residues. Trimming shortened V by 4 bases and J by 3 bases, and 20 bases separated the two germline ends. Written as DNA, the CDR3 is TGTGCCAGCAGCTACGCCTCCGGCAGCGGTTGGACAGATACGCAGTATTTT. Residues: CASSYASGSGWTDTQYF.

Many counts were recorded for this clonotype. This sequence joins TRBV2 and TRBJ2-1; a weak D match, TRBD2 (6 bases). CDR1 SNHLY and CDR2 FYNNEI come from the germline V gene. V lost 4 bases to trimming and J lost 8 bases, with 18 bases between them. The CDR3 length is 15 residues. CDR3 DNA sequence: TGTGCCAGCAGTGTATCCGGGAGCTCGGGGGATGAGCAGTTCTTC. Its translation: CASSVSGSSGDEQFF. Filled out from reference TRBV2 and TRBJ2-1, the complete variable domain reads EPEVTQTPSHQVTQMGQEVILRCVPISNHLYFYWYRQILGQKVEFLVSFYNNEISEKSEIFDDQFSVERPDGSNFTLKIRSTKLEDSAMYFCASSVSGSSGDEQFFGPGTRLTVL.

This clonotype was recorded many times. The gene calls are TRBV9 and TRBJ1-2; 7 nucleotides agree with TRBD1. V trimming: 0 bases; J trimming: 3 bases; junction bases outside the gene matches: 14. The CDR3 contains 18 residues. Germline V gene data show CDR1 as SGDLS and CDR2 as YYNGEE. CDR3 region: CASSVDPNRRDRDYGYTF. The CDR3 DNA follows: TGTGCCAGCAGCGTAGACCCCAACCGACGGGACAGAGACTATGGCTACACCTTC.

This clonotype was seen only a few times. A much larger clone differs from this one at a single base, so this may be a read error. The CDR3 ends on some other residue instead of the conserved phenylalanine or tryptophan, so this is likely a read error. The chain is built from TRBV4-2 and TRBJ2-7; D gene unclear. The V end was cut by 0 bases, the J end by 3 bases, with 6 bases between. CDR3 length equals 13 residues. The germline CDR1 and CDR2 sequences are LGHNA and YNFKEQ. This CDR3 is CASSQEEGYEQYL. The DNA of the CDR3 is TGTGCCAGCAGCCAAGAGGAAGGCTACGAGCAGTACCTC.

The chain combines TRBV19 with TRBJ1-2, with D unresolved. The CDR3 covers 16 residues. Germline CDR1 reads LNHDA; CDR2 reads SQIVND (reference sequence). Trimming took 1 base from V and 4 from J, leaving 16 bases between them. CDR3 residues: CASSIAESLRLYGYTF. The CDR3 bases are TGTGCCAGTAGTATAGCGGAAAGTCTCCGACTCTATGGCTACACCTTC.

Note on this clonotype: It may be a read error: a sequence one base away is much more abundant. The V call is TRBV15, the J call TRBJ2-3, with D possibly called TRBD1 or TRBD2 (5 bases each). Deletions cut 3 bases from V and 0 bases from J, with 13 bases between. Germline-derived CDR1 and CDR2 are LNHNV and YYDKDF (reference sequence). This CDR3 region has 16 residues. CDR3 sequence: CATSRGVEGSTDTQYF. The CDR3 DNA follows: TGTGCCACCAGCAGGGGGGTTGAAGGAAGCACAGATACGCAGTATTTT.

This clonotype was recorded at least ten times. V gene TRBV11-2 combines with J gene TRBJ2-3, with 8 bases lining up with TRBD1. The CDR3 is made up of 15 amino acids. The V segment lost 8 bases and the J segment 3 bases; nucleotides outside the gene matches: 10. Looked up from germline, CDR1 is SGHAT and CDR2 is FQNNGV. The CDR3 sequence is CASFETTGATDTQYF. The DNA for the CDR3 is TGTGCCAGCTTCGAAACGACAGGGGCAACAGATACGCAGTATTTT.

This clonotype was detected many times. This sequence joins TRBV30 and TRBJ2-7, with D possibly matching TRBD2 (6 bases). V lost 4 bases to trimming and J lost 0 bases, with 13 bases between them. The CDR3 spans 14 residues. The germline gives CDR1 GTSNPN, CDR2 SVGIG (reference sequence). In DNA, the CDR3 is TGTGCCTGGACGGGACTTCCTCGCTCCTACGAGCAGTACTTC. Its translation is CAWTGLPRSYEQYF.

With regard to this clonotype: A read error may explain this, as a much larger clone is one base away. The genes are TRBV28 and TRBJ2-4, with TRBD2 as a possible D gene (7 bases). The CDR3 has 17 amino acids. Germline lookup yields CDR1 MDHEN and CDR2 SYDVKM. CDR3 DNA sequence: TGTGCCAGCAGTTTTTTTAGGGGGGGCGCAGCCAAAAACATTCAGTGCTTC. It specifies CASSFFRGGAAKNIQCF.

This clonotype was recorded many times. CDR3 sequence: CASSQAHSINYGYTF. The CDR3 DNA reads as TGCGCCAGCAGCCAAGCGCACAGTATAAACTATGGCTACACCTTC. The chain couples TRBV4-1 to TRBJ1-2; D is unclear. From germline, CDR1 is MGHRA and CDR2 YSYEKL. Trimming cost V 1 base and J 2 bases, with 11 bases left between them. There are 15 residues in the CDR3.